The clone carrying this T cell receptor beta chain was seen a handful of times. Antigen specificity is unknown. PCR was performed a second time for about 6 to 12 cycles using a sample-barcoded 5' primer and a J-beta primer mix. The template-switch adaptor was a 5' adaptor with 12 random nucleotides. It tagged each cDNA molecule. TCRdb ran MiXCR on the 5' RACE reads and lists one entry per CDR3 protein. The table records about 720,000 distinct CDR3 sequences, about 20% of them present only once. This sample stems from a study of blood T cells in healthy people across ages. V lost 5 bases and J lost 3, with 14 bases in between. This CDR3 region has 14 residues. Per the germline V gene, CDR1 is SGHTA and CDR2 is FQGNSA. Study-level results: PBMC samples, being unsorted, prevented any conclusive comparison of naive and antigen-experienced cells. Diversity was higher, and naive CD4+ cells more numerous, in long-lived donors than in aged donors.

The sequence was collected from a man between 65 and 85 years old in good health. Sequenced input: blood. The chain uses TRBV7-2 and TRBJ2-7, with D perhaps TRBD1 (6 bases). Here the CDR3 reads CASSLQGLIYEQYF. DNA for the CDR3: TGTGCCAGCAGCCTACAGGGTCTTATCTACGAGCAGTACTTC.